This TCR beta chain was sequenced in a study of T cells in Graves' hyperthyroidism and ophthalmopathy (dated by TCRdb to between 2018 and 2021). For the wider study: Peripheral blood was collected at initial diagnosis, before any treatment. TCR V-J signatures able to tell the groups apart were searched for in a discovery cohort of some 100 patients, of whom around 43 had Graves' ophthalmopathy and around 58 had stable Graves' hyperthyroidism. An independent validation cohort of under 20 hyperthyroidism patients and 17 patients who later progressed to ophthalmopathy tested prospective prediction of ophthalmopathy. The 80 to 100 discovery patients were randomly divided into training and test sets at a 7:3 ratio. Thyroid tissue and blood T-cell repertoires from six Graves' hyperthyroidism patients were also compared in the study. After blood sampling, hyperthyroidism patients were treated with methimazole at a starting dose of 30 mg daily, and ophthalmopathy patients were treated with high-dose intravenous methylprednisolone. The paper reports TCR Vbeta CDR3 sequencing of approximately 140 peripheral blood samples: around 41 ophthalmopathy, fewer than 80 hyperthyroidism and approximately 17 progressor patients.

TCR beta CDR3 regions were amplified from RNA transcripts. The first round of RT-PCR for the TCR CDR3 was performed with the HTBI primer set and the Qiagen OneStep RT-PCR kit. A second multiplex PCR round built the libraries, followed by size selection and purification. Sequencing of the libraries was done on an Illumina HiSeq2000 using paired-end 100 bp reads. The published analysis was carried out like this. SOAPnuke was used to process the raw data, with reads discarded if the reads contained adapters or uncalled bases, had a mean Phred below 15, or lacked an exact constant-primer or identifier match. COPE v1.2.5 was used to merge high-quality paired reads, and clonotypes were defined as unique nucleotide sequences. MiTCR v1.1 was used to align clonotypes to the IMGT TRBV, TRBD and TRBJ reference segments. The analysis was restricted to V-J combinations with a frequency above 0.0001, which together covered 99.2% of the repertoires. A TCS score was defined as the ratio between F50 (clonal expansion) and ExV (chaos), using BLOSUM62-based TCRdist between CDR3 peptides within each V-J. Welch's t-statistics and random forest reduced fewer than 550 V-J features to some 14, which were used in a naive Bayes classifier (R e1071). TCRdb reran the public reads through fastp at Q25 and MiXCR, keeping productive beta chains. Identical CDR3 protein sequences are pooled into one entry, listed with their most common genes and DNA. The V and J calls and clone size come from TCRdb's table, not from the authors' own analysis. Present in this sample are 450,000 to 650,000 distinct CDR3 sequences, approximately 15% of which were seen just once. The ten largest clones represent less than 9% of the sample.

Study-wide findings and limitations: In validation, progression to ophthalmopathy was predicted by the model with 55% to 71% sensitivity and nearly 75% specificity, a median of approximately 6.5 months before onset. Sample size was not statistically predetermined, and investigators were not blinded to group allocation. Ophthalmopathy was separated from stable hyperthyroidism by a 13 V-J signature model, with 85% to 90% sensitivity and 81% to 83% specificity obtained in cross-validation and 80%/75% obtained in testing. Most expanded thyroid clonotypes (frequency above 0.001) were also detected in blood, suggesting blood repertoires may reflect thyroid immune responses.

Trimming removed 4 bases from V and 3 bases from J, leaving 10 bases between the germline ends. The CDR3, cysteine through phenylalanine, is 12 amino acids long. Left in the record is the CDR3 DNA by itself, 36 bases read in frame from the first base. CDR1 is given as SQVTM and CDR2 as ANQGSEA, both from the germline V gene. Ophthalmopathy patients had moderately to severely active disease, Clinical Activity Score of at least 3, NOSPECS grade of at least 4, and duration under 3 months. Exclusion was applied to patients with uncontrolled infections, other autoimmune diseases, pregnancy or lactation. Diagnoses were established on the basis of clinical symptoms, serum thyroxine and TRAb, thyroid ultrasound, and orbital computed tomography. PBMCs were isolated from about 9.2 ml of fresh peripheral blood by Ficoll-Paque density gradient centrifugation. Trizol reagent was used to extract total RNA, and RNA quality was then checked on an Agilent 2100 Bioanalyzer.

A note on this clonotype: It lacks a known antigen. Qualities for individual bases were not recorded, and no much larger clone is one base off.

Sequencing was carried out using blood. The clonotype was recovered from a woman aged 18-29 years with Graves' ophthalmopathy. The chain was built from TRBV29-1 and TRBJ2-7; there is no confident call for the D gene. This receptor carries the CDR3 CSVATDFYEQYF. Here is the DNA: TGCAGCGTTGCCACTGACTTCTACGAGCAGTACTTC.